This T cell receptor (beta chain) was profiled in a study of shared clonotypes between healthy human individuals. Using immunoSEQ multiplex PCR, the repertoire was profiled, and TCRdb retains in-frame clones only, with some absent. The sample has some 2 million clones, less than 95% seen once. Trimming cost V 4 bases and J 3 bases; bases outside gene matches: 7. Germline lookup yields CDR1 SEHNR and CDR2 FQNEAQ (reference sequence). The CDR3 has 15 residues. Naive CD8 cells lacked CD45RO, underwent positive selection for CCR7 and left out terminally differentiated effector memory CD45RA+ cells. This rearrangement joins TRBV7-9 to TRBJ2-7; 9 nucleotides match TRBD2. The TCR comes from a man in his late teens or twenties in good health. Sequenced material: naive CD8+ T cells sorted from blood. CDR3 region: CASSSSGIGVYEQYF. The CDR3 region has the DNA TGTGCCAGCAGCTCTAGCGGGATTGGAGTCTACGAGCAGTACTTC.